The T cell receptor (beta chain) described here comes from a study of shared clonotypes between healthy human individuals. Study in general: Donors had three CD4 naive, three CD4 memory, two CD8 naive and one CD8 memory plate apiece.

The protocol was immunoSEQ multiplex PCR, while the TCRdb copy is restricted to in-frame clones and leaves out a portion. Seen here are about 2 million clones, just under 95% observed once, and the top ten hold around 1%. CD45RO-negative CD8 cells positively selected for CCR7 made up the naive population, which excluded terminally differentiated effector memory CD45RA+ cells. Germline trimming cut 2 bases from V and 3 bases from J; bases unmatched to any gene: 2. Per germline, CDR1 SGHTA and CDR2 FQGNSA. The CDR3 covers 15 residues. The chain carries TRBV7-2 and TRBJ2-1; 9 nucleotides line up with TRBD2. The sequenced sample consisted of naive CD8+ T cells sorted from blood. This clonotype was obtained from a man between 18 and 29 years old in good health. CDR3 in DNA: TGTGCCAGCAGCTTAAATAGCGGGAGCTACAATGAGCAGTTCTTC. This sequence encodes CASSLNSGSYNEQFF. Complete variable domain (other parts from reference TRBV7-2 and TRBJ2-1): GAGVSQSPSNKVTEKGKDVELRCDPISGHTALYWYRQSLGQGLEFLIYFQGNSAPDKSGLPSDRFSAERTGGSVSTLTIQRTQQEDSAVYLCASSLNSGSYNEQFFGPGTRLTVL.